Following are 5 T cell receptor beta chains from one sample sequenced in a study of response to subunit inactivated influenza vaccine. In TCRdb, the RT-PCR reads were re-called with MiXCR into one record per CDR3 protein. The sample holds about 610,000 distinct CDR3 sequences, 14% seen once. Source: PBMCs from blood, taken roughly 12 days after vaccination. These receptors were collected from a man aged 45-65 years who received an inactivated influenza vaccine.

In this sample, this clonotype turned up many times. This chain links TRBV7-8 with TRBJ2-7; D uncertain. V lost 4 bases, J lost 1 base, and 20 bases lay in between. CDR1 and CDR2 (germline): SGHVS, FQNEAQ. This CDR3 comprises 17 residues. CDR3 nucleotides: TGTGCCAGCAGCTCCCGGGCCGTAGGGATGGGGTCCTACGAGCAGTACTTC. Protein: CASSSRAVGMGSYEQYF.

This clonotype was picked up a small number of times. The chain employs TRBV28 and TRBJ2-5; TRBD1 is a possible D gene (5 bases). The germline gives CDR1 MDHEN, CDR2 SYDVKM. This CDR3 spans 16 amino acids. V lost 1 base and J lost 6, with 18 bases in between. In DNA form, the CDR3 reads TGTGCCAGCAGTTTATTCAAACGTGGGGCAGGGAAGACCCAGTACTTC. Translated, it gives CASSLFKRGAGKTQYF.

In this sample, this clonotype turned up a few times. This chain connects TRBV7-9 to TRBJ2-5, with no clear D. CDR1 and CDR2 from the germline V gene are SEHNR and FQNEAQ (reference sequence). Trimming shortened V by 3 bases and J by 2 bases, and 10 bases separated the two germline ends. This CDR3 comprises 14 residues. CDR3 residues: CASSFNYLQETQYF. CDR3 bases: TGTGCCAGCAGCTTTAATTATCTGCAAGAGACCCAGTACTTC.

This clonotype was found a few times. The chain uses TRBV7-8 and TRBJ2-3; 10 bases agree with TRBD2. The CDR3 consists of 18 residues. Germline loops: CDR1 SGHVS, CDR2 FQNEAQ. V was clipped by 2 bases and J by 2 bases; unmatched bases: 10. CDR3 sequence (DNA): TGTGCCAGCAGCTTATTGGCCTCGGGACTAGCGATCACAGATACGCAGTATTTT. Translating gives CASSLLASGLAITDTQYF.

This clonotype was picked up many times. V is TRBV7-6 and J is TRBJ2-3; no clear D. CDR1 is SGHVS, CDR2 FNYEAQ, per germline. The V gene lost 1 base and the J gene lost 2 bases, with 7 bases spanning the gap. CDR3 size: 14 residues. The CDR3 DNA reads as TGTGCCAGCAGCTTAGTTGGGGTCACAGATACGCAGTATTTT. It translates to CASSLVGVTDTQYF.